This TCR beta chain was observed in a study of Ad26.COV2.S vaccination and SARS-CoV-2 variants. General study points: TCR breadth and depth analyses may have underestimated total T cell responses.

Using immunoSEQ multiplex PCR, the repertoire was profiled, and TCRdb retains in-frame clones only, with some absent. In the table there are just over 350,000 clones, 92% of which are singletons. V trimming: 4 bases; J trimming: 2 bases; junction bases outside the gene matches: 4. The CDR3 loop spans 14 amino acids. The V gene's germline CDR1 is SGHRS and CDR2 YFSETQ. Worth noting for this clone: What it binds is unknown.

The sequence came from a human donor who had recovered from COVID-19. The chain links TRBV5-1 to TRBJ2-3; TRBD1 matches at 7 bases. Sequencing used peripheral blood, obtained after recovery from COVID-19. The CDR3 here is CASSLGQVTDTQYF. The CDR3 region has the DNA TGCGCCAGCAGCCTAGGACAGGTCACAGATACGCAGTATTTT. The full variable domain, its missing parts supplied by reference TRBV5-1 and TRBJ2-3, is KAGVTQTPRYLIKTRGQQVTLSCSPISGHRSVSWYQQTPGQGLQFLFEYFSETQRNKGNFPGRFSGRQFSNSRSEMNVSTLELGDSALYLCASSLGQVTDTQYFGPGTRLTVL.